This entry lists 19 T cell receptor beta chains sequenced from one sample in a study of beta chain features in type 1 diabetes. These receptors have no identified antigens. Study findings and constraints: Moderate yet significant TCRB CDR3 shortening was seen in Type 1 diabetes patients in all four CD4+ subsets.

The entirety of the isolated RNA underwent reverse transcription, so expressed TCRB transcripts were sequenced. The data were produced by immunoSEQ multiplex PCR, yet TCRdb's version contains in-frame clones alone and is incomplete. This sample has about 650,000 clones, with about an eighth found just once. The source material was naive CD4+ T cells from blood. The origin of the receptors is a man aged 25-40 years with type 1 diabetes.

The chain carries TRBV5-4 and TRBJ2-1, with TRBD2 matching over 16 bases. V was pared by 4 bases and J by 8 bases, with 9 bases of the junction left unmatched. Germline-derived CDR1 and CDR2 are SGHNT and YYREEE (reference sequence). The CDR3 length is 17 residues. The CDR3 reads CASSPTLGTSGGDEQFF. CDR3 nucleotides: TGTGCCAGCAGCCCAACCCTAGGGACTAGCGGGGGGGATGAGCAGTTCTTC.

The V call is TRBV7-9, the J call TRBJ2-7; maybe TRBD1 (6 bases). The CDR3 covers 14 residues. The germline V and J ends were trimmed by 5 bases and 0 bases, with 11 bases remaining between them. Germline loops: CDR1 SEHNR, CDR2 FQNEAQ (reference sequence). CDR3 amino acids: CASSQQQGSYEQYF. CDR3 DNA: TGTGCCAGCAGCCAGCAACAGGGCTCCTACGAGCAGTACTTC.

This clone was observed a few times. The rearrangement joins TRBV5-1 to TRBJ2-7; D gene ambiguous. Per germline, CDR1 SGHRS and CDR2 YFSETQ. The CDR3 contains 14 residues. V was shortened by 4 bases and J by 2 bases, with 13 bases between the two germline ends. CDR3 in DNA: TGCGCCAGCAGCCTACCGGACGGCCCCTACGAGCAGTACTTC. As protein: CASSLPDGPYEQYF.

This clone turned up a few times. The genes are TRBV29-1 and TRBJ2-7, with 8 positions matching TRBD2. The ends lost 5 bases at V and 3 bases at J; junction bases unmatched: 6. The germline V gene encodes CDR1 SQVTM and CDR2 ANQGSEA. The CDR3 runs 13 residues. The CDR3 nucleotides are TGCAGCGTTAGCCGGGGGGGCGGCTACGAGCAGTACTTC. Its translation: CSVSRGGGYEQYF.

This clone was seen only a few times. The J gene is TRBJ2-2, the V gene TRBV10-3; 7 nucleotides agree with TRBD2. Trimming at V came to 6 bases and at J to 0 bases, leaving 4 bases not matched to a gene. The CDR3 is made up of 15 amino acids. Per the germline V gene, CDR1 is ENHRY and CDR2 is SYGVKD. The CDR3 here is CAIRASGANTGELFF. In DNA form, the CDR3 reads TGTGCCATCAGGGCTAGCGGAGCGAACACCGGGGAGCTGTTTTTT.

The CDR3 nucleotides read TGTGCCAGCAGCGTAGGTCCAGGGCGGGAGAATGAAGCTTTCTTT. This encodes CASSVGPGRENEAFF. The chain recombines TRBV9 with TRBJ1-1, with D maybe TRBD1 (5 bases). Deletions cut 0 bases from V and 7 bases from J, with 16 bases between. The CDR3 covers 15 residues. In germline, CDR1 is SGDLS, CDR2 YYNGEE.

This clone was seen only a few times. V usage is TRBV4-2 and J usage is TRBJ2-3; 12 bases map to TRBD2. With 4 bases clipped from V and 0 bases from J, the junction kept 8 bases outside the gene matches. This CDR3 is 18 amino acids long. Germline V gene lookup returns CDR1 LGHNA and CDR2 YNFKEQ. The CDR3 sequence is CASSLSSGGDFSTDTQYF. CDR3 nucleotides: TGTGCCAGCAGCCTATCTAGCGGGGGGGACTTTAGCACAGATACGCAGTATTTT.

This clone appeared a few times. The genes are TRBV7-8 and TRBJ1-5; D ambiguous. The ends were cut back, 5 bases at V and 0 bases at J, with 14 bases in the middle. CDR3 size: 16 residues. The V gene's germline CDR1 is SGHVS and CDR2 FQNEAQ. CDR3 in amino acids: CASSPWTGYSNQPQHF. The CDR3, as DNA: TGTGCCAGCAGCCCCTGGACGGGTTATAGCAATCAGCCCCAGCATTTT.

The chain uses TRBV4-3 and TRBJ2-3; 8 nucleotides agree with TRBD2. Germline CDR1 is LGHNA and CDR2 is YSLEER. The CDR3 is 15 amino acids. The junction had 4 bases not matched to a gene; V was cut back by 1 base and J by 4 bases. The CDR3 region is CASSQGGGGPDTQYF. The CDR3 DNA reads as TGCGCCAGCAGCCAAGGAGGCGGGGGGCCAGATACGCAGTATTTT.

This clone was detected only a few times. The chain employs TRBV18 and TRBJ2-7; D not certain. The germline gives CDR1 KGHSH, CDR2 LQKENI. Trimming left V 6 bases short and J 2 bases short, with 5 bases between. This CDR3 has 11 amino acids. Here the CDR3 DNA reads TGTGCCAGCTCGTCAACCTACGAGCAGTACTTC. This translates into CASSSTYEQYF.

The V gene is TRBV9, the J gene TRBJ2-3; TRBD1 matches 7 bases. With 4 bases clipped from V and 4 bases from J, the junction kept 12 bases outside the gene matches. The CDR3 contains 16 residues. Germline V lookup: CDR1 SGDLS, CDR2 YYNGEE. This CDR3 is CASSLRQGQRADTQYF. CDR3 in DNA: TGTGCCAGCAGCCTTCGACAGGGACAGAGGGCAGATACGCAGTATTTT.

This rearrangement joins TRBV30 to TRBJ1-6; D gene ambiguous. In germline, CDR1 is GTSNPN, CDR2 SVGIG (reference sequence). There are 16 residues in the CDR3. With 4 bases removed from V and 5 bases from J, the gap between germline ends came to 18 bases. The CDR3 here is CAWTQFGPLDNSPLHF. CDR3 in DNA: TGTGCCTGGACCCAATTTGGACCTTTAGATAATTCACCCCTCCACTTT. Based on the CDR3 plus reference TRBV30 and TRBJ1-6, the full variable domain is SQTIHQWPATLVQPVGSPLSLECTVEGTSNPNLYWYRQAAGRGLQLLFYSVGIGQISSEVPQNLSASRPQDRQFILSSKKLLLSDSGFYLCAWTQFGPLDNSPLHFGNGTRLTVT.

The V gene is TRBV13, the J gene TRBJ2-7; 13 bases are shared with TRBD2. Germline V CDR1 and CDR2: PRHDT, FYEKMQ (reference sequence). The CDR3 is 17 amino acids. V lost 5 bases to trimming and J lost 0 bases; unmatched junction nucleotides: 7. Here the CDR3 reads CASSPRTSGGSSYEQYF. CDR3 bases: TGTGCCAGCAGCCCGCGGACTAGCGGGGGTAGCTCCTACGAGCAGTACTTC.

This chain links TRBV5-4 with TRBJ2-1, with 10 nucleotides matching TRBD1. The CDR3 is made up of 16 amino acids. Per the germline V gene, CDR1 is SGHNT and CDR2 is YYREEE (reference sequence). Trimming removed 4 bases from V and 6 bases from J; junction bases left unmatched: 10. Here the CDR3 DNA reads TGTGCCAGCAGCGACCGGACAGGGGGGCTTGGCAATGAGCAGTTCTTC. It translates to CASSDRTGGLGNEQFF.

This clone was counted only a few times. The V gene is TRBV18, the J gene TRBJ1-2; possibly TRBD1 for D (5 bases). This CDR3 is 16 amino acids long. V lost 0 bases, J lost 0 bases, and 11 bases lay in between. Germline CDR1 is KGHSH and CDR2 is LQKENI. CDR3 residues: CASSPPTGRANYGYTF. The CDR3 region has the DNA TGTGCCAGCTCACCACCTACGGGGCGAGCTAACTATGGCTACACCTTC.

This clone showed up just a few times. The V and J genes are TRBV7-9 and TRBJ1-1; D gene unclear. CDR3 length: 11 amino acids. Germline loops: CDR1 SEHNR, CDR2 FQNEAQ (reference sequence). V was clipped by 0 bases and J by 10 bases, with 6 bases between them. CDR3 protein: CASSLAGRAFF. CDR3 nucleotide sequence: TGTGCCAGCAGCTTAGCAGGGAGAGCTTTCTTT.

The DNA for the CDR3 is TGCGCCAGCTTCCGAGGCACTCTTCCCCCCACCGGGGAGCTGTTTTTT. It yields the protein CASFRGTLPPTGELFF. The genes are TRBV5-1 and TRBJ2-2; D gene uncertain. V was trimmed by 7 bases and J by 4 bases, leaving 20 bases between them. The CDR3 totals 16 residues. Germline CDR1 is SGHRS and CDR2 is YFSETQ.

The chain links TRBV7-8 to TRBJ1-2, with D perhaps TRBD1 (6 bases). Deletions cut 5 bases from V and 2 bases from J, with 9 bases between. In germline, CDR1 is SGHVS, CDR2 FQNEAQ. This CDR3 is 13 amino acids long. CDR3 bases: TGTGCCAGCAGCCGGGACATAAACTATGGCTACACCTTC. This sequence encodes CASSRDINYGYTF.

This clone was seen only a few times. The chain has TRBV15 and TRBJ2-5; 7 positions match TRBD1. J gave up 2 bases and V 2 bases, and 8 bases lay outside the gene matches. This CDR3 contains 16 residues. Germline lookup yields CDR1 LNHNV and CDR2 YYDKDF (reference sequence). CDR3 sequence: CATSRIGQAGQETQYF. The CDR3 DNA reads TGTGCCACCAGCAGAATTGGACAGGCAGGTCAAGAGACCCAGTACTTC.